These T cell receptor beta chains were read from a single sample in a study of T-cell reconstitution after alpha-beta-depleted transplantation in children. TCRdb independently ran MiXCR on the PCR reads; one entry per CDR3 protein. The data hold hundreds of thousands of distinct CDR3 sequences, with around 13% observed a single time. The sequenced sample was PBMCs, obtained before TCRalphabeta/CD19-depleted stem cell transplant. These receptors all stem from a girl aged 2 to 9 with congenital amegakaryocytic thrombocytopenia, due to receive a stem cell transplant. CDR3s include the opening cysteine and the closing phenylalanine or tryptophan. A D gene is named only where the DNA matches it firmly. Rows may omit the clone size; those that give it use once, few, many or a size class.

>TRBD2|TRBV20-1|TRBJ2-2|NA
TGCAGTGCTAGAGACCTCATGCGGGAGGACACCGGGGAGCTGTTTTTT
CSARDLMREDTGELFF
>NA|TRBV20-1|TRBJ2-5|many
TGCAGTGCTCCAAACCCCGAAGGGGGAGAGACCCAGTACTTC
CSAPNPEGGETQYF
>NA|TRBV20-1|TRBJ1-2|many
TGCAGTGCCACCCATGCGTTCTATGGCTACACCTTC
CSATHAFYGYTF
>NA|TRBV20-1|TRBJ2-3|many
TGCAGTGCGAACCGCCGGCAAGATACGCAGTATTTT
CSANRRQDTQYF
>NA|TRBV6-6|TRBJ1-3|many
TGTGCCAGCAGTTACTCTTCTGGAAACACCATATATTTT
CASSYSSGNTIYF
>TRBD2|TRBV4-1|TRBJ2-1|few
TGCGCCAGCAGCCAAGAAGTTTTTGTGGGACTAGCAGGGTTCAATGAGCAGTTCTTC
CASSQEVFVGLAGFNEQFF
>TRBD2|TRBV5-6|TRBJ2-1|many
TGTGCCAGCAGCTGGGGGACTAGCGTTTTCTACAATGAGCAGTTCTTC
CASSWGTSVFYNEQFF
>NA|TRBV2|TRBJ2-2|many
TGTGCCAGCAGTGAAGGAGGAGAGCTGTTTTTT
CASSEGGELFF
>TRBD2|TRBV18|TRBJ2-1|NA
TGTGCCAGCTCCCCGCTGCGCCTAGCGGGAGGAAATGAGCAGTTCTTC
CASSPLRLAGGNEQFF
>TRBD2|TRBV27|TRBJ2-3|NA
TGTGCCAGCTTCGGGGGAGGGACGCAGTATTTT
CASFGGGTQYF
>TRBD2|TRBV12-3/TRBV12-4|TRBJ2-5|NA
TGTGCCAGCAGTTCCAGACTAGCGGGAAGTGAGACCCAGTACTTC
CASSSRLAGSETQYF
>NA|TRBV7-3|TRBJ2-3|NA
TGTGCCAGCAGCAGGGCAGGGCCAGATACGCAGTATTTT
CASSRAGPDTQYF
>NA|TRBV10-3|TRBJ1-4|NA
TGTGCCATCAGTGCCCATACAACTAATGAAAAACTGTTTTTT
CAISAHTTNEKLFF
>NA|TRBV20-1|TRBJ2-6|few
TGCAGTGCTAGGGACAGAACCGAGAGCTCTGGGGCCAACGTCCTGACTTTC
CSARDRTESSGANVLTF
>TRBD2|TRBV12-3/TRBV12-4|TRBJ2-1|NA
TGTGCCAGCACCGACCGCCCGGGACTAGCGTCCGATGAGCAGTTCTTC
CASTDRPGLASDEQFF
>TRBD2|TRBV7-3|TRBJ2-3|few
TGTGCCAGCAGCTTCGGCGGGAGGGCCGGGACAGATACGCAGTATTTT
CASSFGGRAGTDTQYF